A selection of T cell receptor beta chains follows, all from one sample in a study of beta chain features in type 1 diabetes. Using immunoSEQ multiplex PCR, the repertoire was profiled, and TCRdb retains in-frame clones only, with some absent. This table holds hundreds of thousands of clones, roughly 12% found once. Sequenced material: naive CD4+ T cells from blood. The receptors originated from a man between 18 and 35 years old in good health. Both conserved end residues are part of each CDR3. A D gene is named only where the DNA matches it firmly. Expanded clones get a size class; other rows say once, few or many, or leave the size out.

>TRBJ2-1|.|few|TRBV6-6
CASSLGQAGSAEQFF
TGTGCCAGCAGTCTAGGGCAGGCTGGGAGTGCTGAGCAGTTCTTC
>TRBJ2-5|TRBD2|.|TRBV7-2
CASSLQGGKETQYF
TGTGCCAGCAGCCTCCAGGGAGGGAAAGAGACCCAGTACTTC
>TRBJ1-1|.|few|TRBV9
CASEAVGYAEAFF
TGTGCCAGCGAGGCCGTCGGGTACGCTGAAGCTTTCTTT
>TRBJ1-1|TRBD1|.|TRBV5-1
CASSLARQGDTEAFF
TGCGCCAGCAGCTTGGCGCGTCAGGGGGACACTGAAGCTTTCTTT
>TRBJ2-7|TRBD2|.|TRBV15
CATSRSSGMGYEQYF
TGTGCCACCAGCAGATCTAGCGGGATGGGCTACGAGCAGTACTTC
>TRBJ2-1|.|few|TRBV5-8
CASSPWQGIDNEQFF
TGTGCCAGCAGTCCTTGGCAGGGTATCGACAATGAGCAGTTCTTC
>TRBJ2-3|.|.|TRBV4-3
CASSQEVRSTDTQYF
TGCGCCAGCAGCCAAGAGGTGAGGAGTACAGATACGCAGTATTTT
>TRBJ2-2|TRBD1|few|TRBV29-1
CSVDRGLGTGELFF
TGCAGCGTAGACAGGGGGCTCGGCACCGGGGAGCTGTTTTTT
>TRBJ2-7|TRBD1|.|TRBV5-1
CASSLDRGNYEQYF
TGCGCCAGCAGCTTAGACAGGGGGAACTACGAGCAGTACTTC
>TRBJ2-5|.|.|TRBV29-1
CSVPTLQGPVQTQYF
TGCAGCGTCCCCACCCTACAGGGCCCGGTTCAGACCCAGTACTTC
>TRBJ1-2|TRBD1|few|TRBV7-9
CASSSTGAGYGYTF
TGTGCCAGCAGCTCCACAGGGGCCGGCTATGGCTACACCTTC
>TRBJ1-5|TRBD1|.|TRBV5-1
CASSGGQGLGNQPQHF
TGCGCCAGCAGCGGCGGACAGGGTTTGGGCAATCAGCCCCAGCATTTT
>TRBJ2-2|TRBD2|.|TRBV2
CASNGRGTGELFF
TGTGCCAGCAACGGGAGGGGCACCGGGGAGCTGTTTTTT
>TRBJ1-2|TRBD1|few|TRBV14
CASSAYTTGLYYGYTF
TGTGCCAGCAGCGCATATACGACAGGGCTATACTATGGCTACACCTTC
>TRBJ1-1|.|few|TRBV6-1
CASIGRSKMNTEAFF
TGTGCCAGCATTGGCAGGTCAAAAATGAACACTGAAGCTTTCTTT
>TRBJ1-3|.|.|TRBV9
CASSVGGTGNTIYF
TGTGCCAGCAGCGTTGGGGGGACTGGAAACACCATATATTTT
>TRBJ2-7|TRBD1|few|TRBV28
CASTRQGYSSEQYF
TGTGCCAGCACCAGACAGGGCTACTCCTCCGAGCAGTACTTC
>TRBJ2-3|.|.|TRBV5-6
CASSETGAYTDTQYF
TGTGCCAGCAGCGAGACAGGAGCCTACACAGATACGCAGTATTTT
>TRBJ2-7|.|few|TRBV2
CASSDGHPYEQYF
TGTGCCAGCAGTGACGGACATCCCTACGAGCAGTACTTC
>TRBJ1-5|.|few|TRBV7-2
CASSSLEQPQHF
TGTGCCAGCAGCTCCCTAGAGCAGCCCCAGCATTTT
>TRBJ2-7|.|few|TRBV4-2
CASSQGGGPYEQYF
TGTGCCAGCAGCCAAGGGGGAGGACCCTACGAGCAGTACTTC
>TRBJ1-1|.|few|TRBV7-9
CASSSGTSMNTEAFF
TGTGCCAGCAGCTCCGGGACAAGCATGAACACTGAAGCTTTCTTT